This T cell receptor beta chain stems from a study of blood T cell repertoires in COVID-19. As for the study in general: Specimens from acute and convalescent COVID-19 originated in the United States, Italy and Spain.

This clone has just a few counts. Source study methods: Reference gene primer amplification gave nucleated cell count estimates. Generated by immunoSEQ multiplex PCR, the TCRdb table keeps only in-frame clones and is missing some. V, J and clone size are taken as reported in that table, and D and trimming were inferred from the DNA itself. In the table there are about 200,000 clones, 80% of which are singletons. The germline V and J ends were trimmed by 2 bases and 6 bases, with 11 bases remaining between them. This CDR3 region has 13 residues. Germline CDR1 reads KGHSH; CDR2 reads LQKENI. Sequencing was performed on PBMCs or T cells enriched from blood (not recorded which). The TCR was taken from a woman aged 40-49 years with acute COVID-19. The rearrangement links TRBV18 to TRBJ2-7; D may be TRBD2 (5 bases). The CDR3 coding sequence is TGTGCCAGCTCACCAGTCTCACTAGGCGAGCAGTACTTC. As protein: CASSPVSLGEQYF.